The clone carrying this TCR beta chain was observed at least ten times. As yet, its antigen is unknown. This sample stems from a study of CD8+ T cells in alopecia areata. Across the study: Patients received oral tofacitinib, 5 to 10 mg twice daily, for moderate-to-severe alopecia areata. General study points: Treatment with tofacitinib significantly lowered scalp clonality and reduced expanded CD8+ clones among the top 100. It was lesional scalp, especially alopecia totalis/universalis, that showed higher clonality than normal scalp. Having one nonresponder leaves uncertain how baseline CD8+ expansion relates to response.

Stated treatment: oral pan-JAK inhibitor, 5-10 mg twice daily. cDNA reverse transcribed from extracted RNA served as the sequencing template. Assay used: immunoSEQ multiplex PCR; TCRdb lists only in-frame clones, some missing. The data show 200,000 to 250,000 clones, with less than 75% seen just once and 1.5% to 2% held by the top ten. This CDR3 is built from 16 residues. CDR1 WSHSY and CDR2 SAAADI come from the germline V gene. V shed 6 bases and J 4 bases; nucleotides not matched to a gene: 11. This sequence joins TRBV10-2 and TRBJ2-1; 8 bases fit TRBD2. The input for sequencing was CD4+ T cells sorted from blood, taken at week 4, from a patient treated with tofacitinib. The TCR was taken from a human donor with alopecia areata. CDR3 sequence: CASRDRGSGAYNEQFF. The DNA of the CDR3 is TGCGCCAGCAGGGATAGGGGTAGCGGGGCTTACAATGAGCAGTTCTTC.